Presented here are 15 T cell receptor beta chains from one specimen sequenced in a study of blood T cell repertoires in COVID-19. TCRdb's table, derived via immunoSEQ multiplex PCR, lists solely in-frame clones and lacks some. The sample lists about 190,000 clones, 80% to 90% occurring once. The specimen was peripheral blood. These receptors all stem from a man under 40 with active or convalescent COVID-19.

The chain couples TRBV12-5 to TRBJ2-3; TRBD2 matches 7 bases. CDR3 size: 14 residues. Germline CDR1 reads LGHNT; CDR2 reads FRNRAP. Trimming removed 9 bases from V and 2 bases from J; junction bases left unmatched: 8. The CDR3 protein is CASLGAGVTDTQYF. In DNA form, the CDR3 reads TGTGCTAGCCTGGGCGCGGGGGTCACAGATACGCAGTATTTT.

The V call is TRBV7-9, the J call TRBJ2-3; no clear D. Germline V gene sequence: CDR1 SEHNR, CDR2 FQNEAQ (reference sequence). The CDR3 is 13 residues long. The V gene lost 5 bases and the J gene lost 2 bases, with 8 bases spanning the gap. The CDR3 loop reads CASSLRDTDTQYF. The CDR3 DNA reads TGTGCCAGCAGCCTGCGAGACACAGATACGCAGTATTTT. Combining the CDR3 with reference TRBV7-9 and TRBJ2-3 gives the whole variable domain DTGVSQNPRHKITKRGQNVTFRCDPISEHNRLYWYRQTLGQGPEFLTYFQNEAQLEKSRLLSDRFSAERPKGSFSTLEIQRTEQGDSAMYLCASSLRDTDTQYFGPGTRLTVL.

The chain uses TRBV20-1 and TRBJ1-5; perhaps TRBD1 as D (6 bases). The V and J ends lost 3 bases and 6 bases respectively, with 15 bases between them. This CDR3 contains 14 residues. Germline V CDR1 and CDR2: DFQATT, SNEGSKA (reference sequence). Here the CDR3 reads CSASTGRLAQPQHF. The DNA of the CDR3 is TGCAGTGCTAGTACAGGGCGGTTGGCTCAGCCCCAGCATTTT.

CDR3: CASSIREIYNEQFF. The CDR3 nucleotides read TGTGCCAGCAGCATACGGGAGATCTACAATGAGCAGTTCTTC. The rearrangement uses TRBV6-5 and TRBJ2-1, with a tentative D call TRBD2 (6 bases). V lost 6 bases, J lost 3 bases, and 12 bases lay in between. CDR3 length: 14 residues. Per germline, CDR1 MNHEY and CDR2 SVGAGI.

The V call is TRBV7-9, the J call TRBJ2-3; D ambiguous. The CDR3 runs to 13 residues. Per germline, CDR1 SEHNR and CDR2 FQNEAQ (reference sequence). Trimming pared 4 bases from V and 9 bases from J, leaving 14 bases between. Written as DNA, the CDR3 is TGTGCCAGCAGCTCCCCACGAACAGTAACGCAGTATTTT. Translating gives CASSSPRTVTQYF.

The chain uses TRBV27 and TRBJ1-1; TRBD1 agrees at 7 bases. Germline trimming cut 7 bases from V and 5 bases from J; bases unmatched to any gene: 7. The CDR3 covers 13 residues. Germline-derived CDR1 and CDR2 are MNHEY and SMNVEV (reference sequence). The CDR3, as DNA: TGTGCCAGCACCGGACAGGTGAGGACTGAAGCTTTCTTT. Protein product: CASTGQVRTEAFF.

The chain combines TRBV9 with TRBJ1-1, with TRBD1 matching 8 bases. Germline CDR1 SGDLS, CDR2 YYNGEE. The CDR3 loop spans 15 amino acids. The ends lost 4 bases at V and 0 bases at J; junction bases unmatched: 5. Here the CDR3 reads CASSSRDRLNTEAFF. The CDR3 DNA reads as TGTGCCAGCAGCTCGAGGGACAGGCTGAACACTGAAGCTTTCTTT. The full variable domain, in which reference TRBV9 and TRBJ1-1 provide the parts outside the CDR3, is DSGVTQTPKHLITATGQRVTLRCSPRSGDLSVYWYQQSLDQGLQFLIQYYNGEERAKGNILERFSAQQFPDLHSELNLSSLELGDSALYFCASSSRDRLNTEAFFGQGTRLTVV.

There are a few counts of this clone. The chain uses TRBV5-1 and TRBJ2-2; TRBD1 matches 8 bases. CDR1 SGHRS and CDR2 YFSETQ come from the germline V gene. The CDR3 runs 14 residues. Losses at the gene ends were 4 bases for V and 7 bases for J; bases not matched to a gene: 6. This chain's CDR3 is CASSPDRAGGELFF. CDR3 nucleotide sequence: TGCGCCAGCAGCCCGGACAGGGCCGGCGGGGAGCTGTTTTTT.

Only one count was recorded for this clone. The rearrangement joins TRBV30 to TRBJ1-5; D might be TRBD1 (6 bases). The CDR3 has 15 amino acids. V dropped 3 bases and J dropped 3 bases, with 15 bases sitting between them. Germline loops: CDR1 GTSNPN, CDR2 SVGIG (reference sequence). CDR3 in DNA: TGTGCCTGGAGCGAGGGGGTAGGAGCCAATCAGCCCCAGCATTTT. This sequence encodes CAWSEGVGANQPQHF. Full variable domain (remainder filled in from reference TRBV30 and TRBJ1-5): SQTIHQWPATLVQPVGSPLSLECTVEGTSNPNLYWYRQAAGRGLQLLFYSVGIGQISSEVPQNLSASRPQDRQFILSSKKLLLSDSGFYLCAWSEGVGANQPQHFGDGTRLSIL.

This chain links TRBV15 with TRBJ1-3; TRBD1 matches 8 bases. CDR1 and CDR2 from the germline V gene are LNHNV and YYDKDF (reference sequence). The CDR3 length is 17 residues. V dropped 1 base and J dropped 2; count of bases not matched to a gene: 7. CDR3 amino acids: CATSRVIGTGAGNTIYF. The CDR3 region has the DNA TGTGCCACCAGCAGAGTCATAGGGACAGGCGCTGGAAACACCATATATTTT.

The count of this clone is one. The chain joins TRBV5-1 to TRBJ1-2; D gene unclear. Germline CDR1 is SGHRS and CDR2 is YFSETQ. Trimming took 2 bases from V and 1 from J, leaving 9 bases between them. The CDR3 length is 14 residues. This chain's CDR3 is CASSLGGFNYGYTF. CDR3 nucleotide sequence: TGCGCCAGCAGCTTAGGCGGTTTTAACTATGGCTACACCTTC.

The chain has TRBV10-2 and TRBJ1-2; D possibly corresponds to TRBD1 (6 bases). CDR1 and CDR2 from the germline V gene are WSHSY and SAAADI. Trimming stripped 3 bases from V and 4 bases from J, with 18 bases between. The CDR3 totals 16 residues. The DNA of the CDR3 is TGCGCCAGCAGTGACAGTGCGGGGGCGATCCCCTATGGCTACACCTTC. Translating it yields CASSDSAGAIPYGYTF.

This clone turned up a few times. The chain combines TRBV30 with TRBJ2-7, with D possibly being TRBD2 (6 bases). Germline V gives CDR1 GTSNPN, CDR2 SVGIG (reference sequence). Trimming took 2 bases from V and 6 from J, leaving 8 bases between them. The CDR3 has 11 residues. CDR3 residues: CAWSQGGEQYF. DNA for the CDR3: TGTGCCTGGAGTCAGGGAGGCGAGCAGTACTTC.

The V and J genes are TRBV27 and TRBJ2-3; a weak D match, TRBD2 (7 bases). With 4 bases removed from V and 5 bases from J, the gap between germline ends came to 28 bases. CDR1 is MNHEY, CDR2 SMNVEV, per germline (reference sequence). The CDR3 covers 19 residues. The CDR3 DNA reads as TGTGCCAGCAGTTCATGGTCGCCCCCAGGCGGGGGCGGGAAAGATACGCAGTATTTT. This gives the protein CASSSWSPPGGGGKDTQYF.

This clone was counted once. In DNA, the CDR3 is TGCAGCGTAGGAGGGGTTGGGGCCAACGTCCTGACTTTC. Translated: CSVGGVGANVLTF. V and J are TRBV29-1 and TRBJ2-6; a possible D gene is TRBD2 (6 bases). Deletions cut 6 bases from V and 3 bases from J, with 9 bases between. Looked up from germline, CDR1 is SQVTM and CDR2 is ANQGSEA. This CDR3 comprises 13 residues.